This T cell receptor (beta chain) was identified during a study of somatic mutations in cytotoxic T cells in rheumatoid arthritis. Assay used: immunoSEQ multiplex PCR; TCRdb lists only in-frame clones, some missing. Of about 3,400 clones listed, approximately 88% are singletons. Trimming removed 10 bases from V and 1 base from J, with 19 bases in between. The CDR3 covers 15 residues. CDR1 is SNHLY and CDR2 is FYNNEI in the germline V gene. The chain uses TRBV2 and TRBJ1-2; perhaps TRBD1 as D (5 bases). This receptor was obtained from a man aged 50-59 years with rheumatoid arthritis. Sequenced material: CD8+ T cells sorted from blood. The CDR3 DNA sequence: TGTGCCACCTCGGAGGGGCTACAGGTTAACTATGGCTACACCTTC. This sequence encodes CATSEGLQVNYGYTF. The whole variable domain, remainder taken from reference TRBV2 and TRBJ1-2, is EPEVTQTPSHQVTQMGQEVILRCVPISNHLYFYWYRQILGQKVEFLVSFYNNEISEKSEIFDDQFSVERPDGSNFTLKIRSTKLEDSAMYFCATSEGLQVNYGYTFGSGTRLTVV.